The sequence of this TCR beta chain was determined in a study of beta chain features in type 1 diabetes. Study information: Healthy donors resembled patients in age, gender and cell yields.

This clone was picked up a small number of times. Other nucleotide sequences from this sample produce the same CDR3. Sequencing targeted expressed TCRB transcripts, as all isolated RNA had been reverse transcribed. Here immunoSEQ multiplex PCR was the method, and the copy in TCRdb shows in-frame clones only, minus some. Of 310,000 or so clones in the sample, more than 9.5% are singletons; the top ten hold around 0.015%. The V segment lost 2 bases and the J segment 5 bases; nucleotides outside the gene matches: 1. Germline V lookup: CDR1 GTSNPN, CDR2 SVGIG (reference sequence). The CDR3 loop spans 12 amino acids.

The chain combines TRBV30 with TRBJ2-5; 8 bases match TRBD2. Sequences were obtained from naive CD4+ T cells from blood. This clonotype was sampled from a woman aged 25 to 39 in good health. The CDR3 region is CAWSSGGETQYF. CDR3 bases: TGTGCCTGGAGTAGCGGGGGTGAGACCCAGTACTTC.